A selection of T cell receptor beta chains follows, all from one sample in a study of blood T cell repertoires in COVID-19. TCRdb's table, derived via immunoSEQ multiplex PCR, lists solely in-frame clones and lacks some. The sample consists of 85,000 to 120,000 clones, approximately 91% of them appearing once. Source material: peripheral blood. Source of these receptors: a man younger than 35 with acute or convalescent COVID-19. The CDR3 runs from the conserved cysteine through the conserved F or W. A D gene is named only where the DNA matches it firmly. For some rows the clone size is stated as once, few or many, or as a class when expanded; others skip it.

d_call	clone_size	v_call	j_call	cdr3_nt	cdr3_aa
-	-	TRBV5-1	TRBJ2-2	TGCGCCAGCAGCGAGACCCGAACAGCTACCGGGGAGCTGTTTTTT	CASSETRTATGELFF
-	once	TRBV5-4	TRBJ1-1	TGTGCCAGCAGCTCTCTGACACTTATGAACACTGAAGCTTTCTTT	CASSSLTLMNTEAFF
TRBD2	-	TRBV5-1	TRBJ2-1	TGCGCCAGCAGCATAACTAGCGGGAAAGGGTCCTACAATGAGCAGTTCTTC	CASSITSGKGSYNEQFF
-	-	TRBV5-1	TRBJ1-1	TGCGCCAGCAGCTTTATCGAGGTCACTGAAGCTTTCTTT	CASSFIEVTEAFF
TRBD2	-	TRBV7-2	TRBJ2-1	TGTGCCAGCAGCTCCCCTGGGTCGGGGGGGTCTAGCGGATACAATGAGCAGTTCTTC	CASSSPGSGGSSGYNEQFF
-	-	TRBV5-4	TRBJ1-1	TGTGCCAGCAGCTTGGACGGGGGGTGGAGGGGAATGAACACTGAAGCTTTCTTT	CASSLDGGWRGMNTEAFF
TRBD1	-	TRBV18	TRBJ2-7	TGTGCCAGCTCACCGGACAGGGTGTCCTACGAGCAGTACTTC	CASSPDRVSYEQYF
TRBD2	-	TRBV18	TRBJ2-1	TGTGCCAGCTCACTGCCTAGCGGGCGGTTGTCCAATGAGCAGTTCTTC	CASSLPSGRLSNEQFF
-	-	TRBV19	TRBJ2-2	TGTGCCAGTAGTATTCCACAGAGCGGGGAGCTGTTTTTT	CASSIPQSGELFF
TRBD2	once	TRBV14	TRBJ2-3	TGTGCCAGCAGCCAAAGAGCGGGGGCCTCCGGGGATACGCAGTATTTT	CASSQRAGASGDTQYF
TRBD1	-	TRBV5-1	TRBJ1-6	TGCGCCAGCAGCTTGGACCCGGTAGGACAGGGGCCCAATAATTCACCCCTCCACTTT	CASSLDPVGQGPNNSPLHF
-	-	TRBV3-1/TRBV3-2	TRBJ1-1	TGTGCCAGCAGCCAACCGACGGGGGGCACTGAAGCTTTCTTT	CASSQPTGGTEAFF
TRBD1	-	TRBV7-9	TRBJ1-2	TGTGCCAGCAGCTTAGGTGGAGGGGGCAAGGAGGGCTACACCTTC	CASSLGGGGKEGYTF
TRBD1	-	TRBV15	TRBJ1-4	TGTGCCACCAGCGGCGGACAGGGGGTATCCTCAACTAATGAAAAACTGTTTTTT	CATSGGQGVSSTNEKLFF
-	-	TRBV10-2	TRBJ1-6	TGCGCCGCGTCCGCAAGCTCCTATAATTCACCCCTCCACTTT	CAASASSYNSPLHF
TRBD1	-	TRBV9	TRBJ1-1	TGTGCCAGCAGCGGTTATCCGGGAGGGGGCGGAACTGAAGCTTTCTTT	CASSGYPGGGGTEAFF
TRBD2	-	TRBV27	TRBJ2-1	TGTGCCAGCAGCCCTGAGGCGCTAGCGGGAGGGCCCTCCTACAATGAGCAGTTCTTC	CASSPEALAGGPSYNEQFF
-	once	TRBV15	TRBJ1-5	TGTGCCACCAGCAGAGGTACACAGGGTGGGGATCAGCCCCAGCATTTT	CATSRGTQGGDQPQHF
TRBD1	-	TRBV19	TRBJ1-4	TGTGCCAGTAGTAAAAACACAGGGGAGGCGAATGAAAAACTGTTTTTT	CASSKNTGEANEKLFF
-	once	TRBV3-1/TRBV3-2	TRBJ1-1	TGTGCCAGCAGCTTTTCCCAGGGGACTGAAGCTTTCTTT	CASSFSQGTEAFF
-	-	TRBV7-9	TRBJ1-1	TGTGCCAGCAGCTTATTTGGGGGCGCCTCCACTGAAGCTTTCTTT	CASSLFGGASTEAFF
TRBD1	-	TRBV6-5	TRBJ1-5	TGTGCCAGCAGTTCTAGACAGGGCGGCGGGCCCCAGCATTTT	CASSSRQGGGPQHF
-	once	TRBV9	TRBJ1-1	TGTGCCAGCAGCTGGAGGGTGGCCACTGAAGCTTTCTTT	CASSWRVATEAFF
TRBD2	-	TRBV29-1	TRBJ2-7	TGCAGCGTTTCCCCTAGCGGGGACGACGAGCAGTACTTC	CSVSPSGDDEQYF
-	-	TRBV11-2	TRBJ2-7	TGTGCCAGCAGCTTCGTCCGGTCGCAGTACTTC	CASSFVRSQYF
-	-	TRBV14	TRBJ1-3	TGTGCCAGCAGCCAAACAGCCTCGGGAGGAAACACCATATATTTT	CASSQTASGGNTIYF
-	-	TRBV6-1	TRBJ2-2	TGTGCCAGCAGTGACCTCGAAACTGCCGGGGAGCTGTTTTTT	CASSDLETAGELFF
-	-	TRBV30	TRBJ2-1	TGTGCCTGGAGAAGGTCTAGCAGCTCCTACAATGAGCAGTTCTTC	CAWRRSSSSYNEQFF
-	-	TRBV5-1	TRBJ1-1	TGCGCCAGCAGCTTCCGCGGAGGAGAGAGTGGTGAAGCTTTCTTT	CASSFRGGESGEAFF
-	-	TRBV6-5	TRBJ1-1	TGTGCCAGCAGGGATCCAGGGCGGAGTACTGAAGCTTTCTTT	CASRDPGRSTEAFF
TRBD1	-	TRBV30	TRBJ1-2	TGTGCCTGGGTAGGGGACAGGGCGGACTATGGCTACACCTTC	CAWVGDRADYGYTF
TRBD1	-	TRBV9	TRBJ1-2	TGTGCCAGCAGCCCCCGGGACAGGACCAACTATGGCTACACCTTC	CASSPRDRTNYGYTF
TRBD1	-	TRBV19	TRBJ2-1	TGTGCCAGTAGTTCCACAGGGGACAATGAGCAGTTCTTC	CASSSTGDNEQFF
-	-	TRBV12-5	TRBJ2-5	TGTGCTAGTGGGCCCACTGAAGAGACCCAGTACTTC	CASGPTEETQYF
TRBD1	-	TRBV29-1	TRBJ1-1	TGCAGCGTCCGGGGGGGGACAGGGGTAAACACTGAAGCTTTCTTT	CSVRGGTGVNTEAFF
-	-	TRBV3-1/TRBV3-2	TRBJ2-3	TGTGCCAGCAGCCTTTTTAGTACCTCAAGCACAGATACGCAGTATTTT	CASSLFSTSSTDTQYF
TRBD1	-	TRBV9	TRBJ1-3	TGTGCCAGCAGCGTTACAGGGGGCTCTGGAAACACCATATATTTT	CASSVTGGSGNTIYF
TRBD1	few	TRBV2	TRBJ1-2	TGTGCCAGCAATGACAGGGGCGGGGGCTACACCTTC	CASNDRGGGYTF
-	-	TRBV19	TRBJ1-4	TGTGCCAGTAGTCCCGGGACAAACGGCATCTATGAAAAACTGTTTTTT	CASSPGTNGIYEKLFF
TRBD1	-	TRBV11-3	TRBJ1-1	TGTGCCAGCAGCCAGACAGGGACGAACACTGAAGCTTTCTTT	CASSQTGTNTEAFF
-	-	TRBV19	TRBJ1-6	TGTGCCAGTAGTATGACCGGACAGTCCTATAATTCACCCCTCCACTTT	CASSMTGQSYNSPLHF
TRBD1	-	TRBV6-5	TRBJ2-4	TGTGCCAGCAGTCGGCAGGGGGCAGGGGAGAACATTCAGTACTTC	CASSRQGAGENIQYF
TRBD1	-	TRBV7-2	TRBJ1-2	TGTGCCAGCAGCTTAGTGGGACAGAGCTACACCTTC	CASSLVGQSYTF
TRBD1	-	TRBV14	TRBJ1-4	TGTGCCAGCAGCCAATTGACAGGGGAGGGTGAAAAACTGTTTTTT	CASSQLTGEGEKLFF
TRBD2	-	TRBV19	TRBJ2-1	TGTGCCAGTAGTCTCGGGCGGGAGGCCTACAATGAGCAGTTCTTC	CASSLGREAYNEQFF
-	-	TRBV21-1	TRBJ2-7	TGTGCCAGCAGCAAACGAGATCCTTGGGGGGACAGGAATCGGTACGAGCAGTACTTC	CASSKRDPWGDRNRYEQYF
-	-	TRBV12-3/TRBV12-4	TRBJ1-2	TGTGCCAGCAGGCGCTATGGGGGCGATGGCTACACCTTC	CASRRYGGDGYTF
-	-	TRBV15	TRBJ2-7	TGTGCCACCAGCAGAGATGGAGGCTACGAGCAGTACTTC	CATSRDGGYEQYF
-	once	TRBV5-1	TRBJ1-4	TGCGCCAGCAGCTTAACAGCAACTAATGAAAAACTGTTTTTT	CASSLTATNEKLFF
TRBD2	-	TRBV3-1/TRBV3-2	TRBJ2-5	TGTGCCAGCAGCCAAGGACTAGCGGGGGGGCAAGAGACCCAGTACTTC	CASSQGLAGGQETQYF
TRBD2	-	TRBV5-1	TRBJ2-1	TGCGCCAGCAGCCCCTACATTTTAGCGGGAGGCTACAATGAGCAGTTCTTC	CASSPYILAGGYNEQFF
TRBD1	few	TRBV3-1/TRBV3-2	TRBJ2-6	TGTGCCAGTAGACCGGGACAGGGGATACTCTCTGGGGCCAACGTCCTGACTTTC	CASRPGQGILSGANVLTF
TRBD1	-	TRBV19	TRBJ1-2	TGTGCCAGTAGTATTGTTTTAGGACAGGGACCCCAATCGGATGGCTACACCTTC	CASSIVLGQGPQSDGYTF
-	-	TRBV19	TRBJ2-7	TGTGCCAGTAGTAATGGGCCGTACGAGCAGTACTTC	CASSNGPYEQYF